The 25 T cell receptor beta chains in this list originate from one sample, sequenced in a study of siplizumab effects on memory and regulatory T cells. Measured with immunoSEQ multiplex PCR; TCRdb has only the in-frame clones, and not every one. The sample lists roughly 120,000 clones; about 91% were seen once. Sequenced: Tregs sorted from blood. All receptors derive from a human donor in good health.

V gene TRBV6-5 combines with J gene TRBJ2-1; 8 bases match TRBD2. CDR1 MNHEY and CDR2 SVGAGI come from the germline V gene. This CDR3 comprises 16 residues. J was trimmed by 3 bases and V by 4 bases; bases with no gene match: 8. The CDR3 region has the DNA TGTGCCAGCAGTTCCTTTGGACTAGCAGACTACAATGAGCAGTTCTTC. As protein: CASSSFGLADYNEQFF.

The chain employs TRBV7-9 and TRBJ2-7; a possible D gene is TRBD1 (5 bases). Between the trimmed V and J ends, which lost 5 bases and 5 bases, there was a span of 19 bases. The CDR3 extends over 15 amino acids. The germline gives CDR1 SEHNR, CDR2 FQNEAQ (reference sequence). DNA of the CDR3: TGTGCCAGCAGCCCGGTAGAGACAGAAATCAACGAGCAGTACTTC. Residues: CASSPVETEINEQYF.

This clone was detected only once. The chain joins TRBV5-1 to TRBJ2-1, with TRBD2 matching 11 bases. The CDR3 totals 17 residues. Germline CDR1 and CDR2: SGHRS and YFSETQ. After removal of 2 bases from V and 4 bases from J, the junction contained 8 bases not matched to a gene. The CDR3 bases are TGCGCCAGCAGCTTTGGGGTACTAGCGGGAGTTTACAATGAGCAGTTCTTC. Translated: CASSFGVLAGVYNEQFF.

The chain's CDR3 is CASSLGGTDYNEQFF. CDR3 DNA sequence: TGTGCCAGCAGCCTTGGGGGGACGGACTACAATGAGCAGTTCTTC. The J gene is TRBJ2-1, the V gene TRBV5-5; tentatively, D is TRBD2 (6 bases). Trimming took off 4 bases at V and 3 bases at J, with 14 bases between the two ends. The CDR3 is 15 amino acids. In germline, CDR1 is SGHKS, CDR2 YYEKEE (reference sequence).

The chain couples TRBV29-1 to TRBJ1-2; 8 bases are shared with TRBD1. Germline loops: CDR1 SQVTM, CDR2 ANQGSEA. This CDR3 contains 12 residues. Unmatched junction bases numbered 2, after V lost 5 bases and J lost 3 bases. This chain's CDR3 is CSVKTGDYGYTF. The CDR3, as DNA: TGCAGCGTTAAGACAGGGGACTATGGCTACACCTTC.

The chain carries TRBV19 and TRBJ1-2, with TRBD1 as a possible D gene (5 bases). The V end lost 7 bases, the J end lost 4 bases, and 19 bases lay between the germline ends. This CDR3 comprises 15 residues. Germline-derived CDR1 and CDR2 are LNHDA and SQIVND (reference sequence). The CDR3 DNA reads as TGTGCCAGTAAATTTCAGGCAGGGAGCCCCTATGGCTACACCTTC. Its translation is CASKFQAGSPYGYTF.

The rearrangement joins TRBV7-9 to TRBJ2-2; D not resolved. CDR1 is SEHNR, CDR2 FQNEAQ, per germline (reference sequence). The CDR3 runs 16 residues. Trimming took 5 bases from V and 1 from J, leaving 14 bases between them. The CDR3 region is CASSQYGVMNTGELFF. In DNA, the CDR3 is TGTGCCAGCAGCCAATATGGGGTGATGAACACCGGGGAGCTGTTTTTT.

This chain connects TRBV19 to TRBJ2-2; either TRBD1 or TRBD2 may supply D (5 bases each). Trimming pared 1 base from V and 2 bases from J, leaving 14 bases between. This CDR3 comprises 17 residues. Germline CDR1 reads LNHDA; CDR2 reads SQIVND (reference sequence). CDR3 DNA: TGTGCCAGTAGTATAGGGTGGGACCTTAGTAACACCGGGGAGCTGTTTTTT. It is translated as CASSIGWDLSNTGELFF.

This chain joins TRBV5-6 and TRBJ1-4, with D unclear. The germline gives CDR1 SGHDT, CDR2 YYEEEE. CDR3 length: 13 amino acids. V lost 6 bases and J lost 10, with 16 bases in between. The CDR3 region has the DNA TGTGCCAGCAACCCCGGTCGACTCGGAAAACTGTTTTTT. Translation: CASNPGRLGKLFF.

The CDR3 nucleotides read TGTGCCAGCAGCCCCGGACAGGGCGAGCAGTACTTC. Translated: CASSPGQGEQYF. The V and J genes are TRBV5-4 and TRBJ2-7; 8 bases agree with TRBD1. The trim removed 4 bases at V and 6 bases at J, leaving 3 bases unmatched. CDR1 SGHNT and CDR2 YYREEE come from the germline V gene (reference sequence). The CDR3 length is 12 residues.

This chain uses TRBV6-6 with TRBJ2-1; TRBD1 matches 10 bases. The CDR3 runs to 14 residues. Germline V gene sequence: CDR1 MNHNY, CDR2 SVGAGI (reference sequence). V dropped 5 bases and J dropped 10; count of bases not matched to a gene: 8. The CDR3 nucleotides read TGTGCCAGCAGTGTCTCGGACAGGGGGGTAGAGCAGTTCTTC. Amino acids: CASSVSDRGVEQFF.

Only one count was recorded for this clone. V usage is TRBV6-5 and J usage is TRBJ1-2; TRBD1 matches 9 bases. This CDR3 is 15 amino acids long. Germline values: CDR1 MNHEY, CDR2 SVGAGI. The ends lost 5 bases at V and 4 bases at J; junction bases unmatched: 8. The CDR3 protein is CASSRGTGPGYGYTF. CDR3 nucleotides: TGTGCCAGCAGTCGAGGGACAGGGCCGGGCTATGGCTACACCTTC.

The gene calls are TRBV6-5 and TRBJ2-7, with 8 bases matching TRBD2. The CDR3 runs to 15 residues. Unmatched junction bases numbered 7, after V lost 6 bases and J lost 0 bases. Germline loops: CDR1 MNHEY, CDR2 SVGAGI. The CDR3: CASRTAGGPSYEQYF. In DNA, the CDR3 is TGTGCCAGCAGGACGGCGGGGGGCCCCTCCTACGAGCAGTACTTC.

This chain connects TRBV7-9 to TRBJ2-7, with 7 bases identical to TRBD1. The J segment lost 5 bases and the V segment lost 3 bases, leaving 13 bases of the junction unmatched. Germline assignment: CDR1 SEHNR and CDR2 FQNEAQ (reference sequence). The CDR3 is made up of 16 amino acids. The CDR3 DNA follows: TGTGCCAGCAGCTTGGGCCCGGGACAGTCACACCACGAGCAGTACTTC. The encoded protein is CASSLGPGQSHHEQYF. Full variable domain (rest looked up from reference TRBV7-9 and TRBJ2-7): DTGVSQNPRHKITKRGQNVTFRCDPISEHNRLYWYRQTLGQGPEFLTYFQNEAQLEKSRLLSDRFSAERPKGSFSTLEIQRTEQGDSAMYLCASSLGPGQSHHEQYFGPGTRLTVT.

This clone was observed a single time. The chain employs TRBV18 and TRBJ2-4, with 7 bases fitting TRBD2. Germline assignment: CDR1 KGHSH and CDR2 LQKENI. V was clipped by 6 bases and J by 5 bases; unmatched bases: 7. CDR3 length: 14 residues. The CDR3 DNA reads as TGTGCCAGCTCCGGGCGGGAGTGGGAAAACATTCAGTACTTC. Amino acid sequence: CASSGREWENIQYF.

The rearrangement joins TRBV28 to TRBJ2-5; TRBD1 aligns across 9 bases. The DNA matches TRBJ2-7 better at its end, which makes the J call doubtful. The CDR3 runs 17 residues. The germline V gene encodes CDR1 MDHEN and CDR2 SYDVKM. The CDR3 sequence: CASSLPLTGGRPSEQYF. The CDR3 bases are TGTGCCAGCAGTTTACCATTGACAGGGGGAAGGCCCAGCGAGCAGTACTTC.

The chain is built from TRBV28 and TRBJ1-2; TRBD1 matches 10 bases. CDR3 size: 15 residues. The germline gives CDR1 MDHEN, CDR2 SYDVKM. With V trimmed by 4 bases and J by 8 bases, 10 bases remained unmatched. The CDR3 loop is CASSSPDRGLSGYTF. CDR3 DNA sequence: TGTGCCAGCAGTTCCCCCGACAGGGGGCTGTCGGGCTACACCTTC.

This clone was detected once. The V call is TRBV19, the J call TRBJ2-1; D not certain. This CDR3 comprises 12 residues. Trimming took off 6 bases at V and 3 bases at J, with 6 bases between the two ends. Germline loops: CDR1 LNHDA, CDR2 SQIVND (reference sequence). The CDR3 protein is CASSGSYNEQFF. CDR3 DNA: TGTGCCAGTAGCGGCAGCTACAATGAGCAGTTCTTC.

The chain uses TRBV7-9 and TRBJ1-2; no definite D call. Germline V gene sequence: CDR1 SEHNR, CDR2 FQNEAQ (reference sequence). V was cut by 5 bases and J by 7 bases, with 17 bases left in between. The CDR3 is 14 residues long. The CDR3 DNA sequence: TGTGCCAGCAGCCCAGGAACGGCGACGGGTGGCTACACCTTC. Its protein is CASSPGTATGGYTF. The full variable domain, its missing parts supplied by reference TRBV7-9 and TRBJ1-2, is DTGVSQNPRHKITKRGQNVTFRCDPISEHNRLYWYRQTLGQGPEFLTYFQNEAQLEKSRLLSDRFSAERPKGSFSTLEIQRTEQGDSAMYLCASSPGTATGGYTFGSGTRLTVV.

This clone was seen more than once but under ten times. The rearrangement joins TRBV23-1 to TRBJ2-7; D remains unclear. TRBV23-1 has ORF status, its function being uncertain. The CDR3 runs to 13 residues. V gave up 4 bases and J gave up 4 bases, with 11 bases separating them. Written as DNA, the CDR3 is TGCGCCAGCAGTCTGGGGTGCGGATACGAGCAGTACTTC. It is translated as CASSLGCGYEQYF.

The V call is TRBV7-6, the J call TRBJ2-1; 9 bases line up with TRBD1. Germline values: CDR1 SGHVS, CDR2 FNYEAQ. J lost 10 bases, V lost 5 bases, and 9 bases had no gene match. This CDR3 has 14 amino acids. In DNA form, the CDR3 reads TGTGCCAGCAGCCTAACGGACAGGGGCCTCGAGCAGTTCTTC. Its translation is CASSLTDRGLEQFF.

About this clone: A junction boundary mismatches the germline segment, possibly from a read error. CDR3 bases: TGTGCCAGCAGCGGACCTGAGTACTATCCGTTTTGGACAGGGGCAGCCTTC. Translation gives CASSGPEYYPFWTGAAF. V is TRBV9 and J is TRBJ1-2; 9 nucleotides agree with TRBD1. The CDR3 has 17 residues. CDR1 SGDLS and CDR2 YYNGEE come from the germline V gene. The complete variable domain, with remaining parts taken from reference TRBV9 and TRBJ1-2, reads DSGVTQTPKHLITATGQRVTLRCSPRSGDLSVYWYQQSLDQGLQFLIQYYNGEERAKGNILERFSAQQFPDLHSELNLSSLELGDSALYFCASSGPEYYPFWTGAAFGSGTRLTVV.

The rearrangement uses TRBV2 and TRBJ2-6; D could derive from TRBD1 or TRBD2 (5 bases each). Germline V lookup: CDR1 SNHLY, CDR2 FYNNEI. CDR3 size: 14 residues. V lost 11 bases and J lost 4, with 15 bases in between. The CDR3 loop reads CACGPGYGANVLTF. The DNA of the CDR3 is TGTGCCTGCGGGCCAGGGTACGGGGCCAACGTCCTGACTTTC.

The genes are TRBV5-4 and TRBJ2-5; a weak D match, TRBD2 (6 bases). This CDR3 spans 16 amino acids. CDR1 and CDR2 from the germline V gene are SGHNT and YYREEE (reference sequence). The ends were cut back, 4 bases at V and 6 bases at J, with 22 bases in the middle. The chain's CDR3 is CASSPGAGGIGKTQYF. DNA of the CDR3: TGTGCCAGCAGCCCCGGCGCTGGCGGGATCGGAAAGACCCAGTACTTC.

This clone was detected once. The rearrangement joins TRBV5-4 to TRBJ1-2; no definite D call. V shed 0 bases and J shed 8 bases, with 11 bases lying between them. In germline, CDR1 is SGHNT, CDR2 YYREEE (reference sequence). The CDR3 is made up of 13 amino acids. DNA for the CDR3: TGTGCCAGCAGCTTGGGCCAGGTGGACGGCTACACCTTC. Protein product: CASSLGQVDGYTF.